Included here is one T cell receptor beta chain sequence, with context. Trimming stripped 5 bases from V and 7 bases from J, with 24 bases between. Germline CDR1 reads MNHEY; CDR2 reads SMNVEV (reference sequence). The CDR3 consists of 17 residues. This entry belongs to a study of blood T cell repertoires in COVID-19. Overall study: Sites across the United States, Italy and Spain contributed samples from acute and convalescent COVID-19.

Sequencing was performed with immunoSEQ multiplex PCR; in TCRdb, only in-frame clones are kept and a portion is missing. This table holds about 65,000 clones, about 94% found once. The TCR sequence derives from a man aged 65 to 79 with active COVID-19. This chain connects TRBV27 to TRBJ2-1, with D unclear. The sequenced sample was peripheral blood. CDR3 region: CASSSRLETIGWNEQFF. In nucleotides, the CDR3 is TGTGCCAGCAGTAGCCGGCTGGAAACGATCGGGTGGAATGAGCAGTTCTTC.